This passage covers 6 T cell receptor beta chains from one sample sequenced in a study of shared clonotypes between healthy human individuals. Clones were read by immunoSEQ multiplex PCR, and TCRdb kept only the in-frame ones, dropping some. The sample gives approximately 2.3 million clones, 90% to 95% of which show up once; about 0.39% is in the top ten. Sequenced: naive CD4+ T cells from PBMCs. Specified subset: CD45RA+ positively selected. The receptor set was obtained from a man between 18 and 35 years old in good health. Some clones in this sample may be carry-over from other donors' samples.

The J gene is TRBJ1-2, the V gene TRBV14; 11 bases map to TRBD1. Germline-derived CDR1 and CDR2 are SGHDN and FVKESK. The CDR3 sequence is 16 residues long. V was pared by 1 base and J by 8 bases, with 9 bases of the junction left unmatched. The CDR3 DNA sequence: TGTGCCAGCAGCCAAGCTGGGACAGGGGGACTGCACGGCTACACCTTC. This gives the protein CASSQAGTGGLHGYTF.

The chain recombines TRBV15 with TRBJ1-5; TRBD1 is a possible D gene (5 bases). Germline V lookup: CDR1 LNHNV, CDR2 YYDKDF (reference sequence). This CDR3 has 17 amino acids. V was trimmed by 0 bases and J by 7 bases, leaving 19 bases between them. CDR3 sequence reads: CATSREVDSSRRQPQHF. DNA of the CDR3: TGTGCCACCAGCAGAGAAGTAGACAGCTCTAGGCGGCAGCCCCAGCATTTT.

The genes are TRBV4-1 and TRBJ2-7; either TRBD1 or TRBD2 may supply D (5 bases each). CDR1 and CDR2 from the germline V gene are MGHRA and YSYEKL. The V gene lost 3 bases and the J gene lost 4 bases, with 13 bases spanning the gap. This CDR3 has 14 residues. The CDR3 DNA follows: TGCGCCAGCAGCCAGCGCGAGGGGCTTTACGAGCAGTACTTC. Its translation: CASSQREGLYEQYF.

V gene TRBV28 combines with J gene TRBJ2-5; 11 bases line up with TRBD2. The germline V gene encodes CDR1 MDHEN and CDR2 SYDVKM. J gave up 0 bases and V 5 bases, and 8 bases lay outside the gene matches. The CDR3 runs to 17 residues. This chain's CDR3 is CASSRLSSGRNQETQYF. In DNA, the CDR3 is TGTGCCAGCAGTCGACTCTCTAGCGGGAGGAACCAAGAGACCCAGTACTTC.

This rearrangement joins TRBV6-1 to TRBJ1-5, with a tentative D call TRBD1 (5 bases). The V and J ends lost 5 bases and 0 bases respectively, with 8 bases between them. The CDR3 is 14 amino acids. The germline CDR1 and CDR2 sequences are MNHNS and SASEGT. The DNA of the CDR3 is TGTGCCAGCAGTCCGGGACTTAGCAATCAGCCCCAGCATTTT. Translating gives CASSPGLSNQPQHF.

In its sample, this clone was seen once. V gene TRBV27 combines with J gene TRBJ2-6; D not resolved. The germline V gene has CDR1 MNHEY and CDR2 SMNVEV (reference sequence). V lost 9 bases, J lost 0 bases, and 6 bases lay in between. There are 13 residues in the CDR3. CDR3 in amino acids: CASKNSGANVLTF. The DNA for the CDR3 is TGTGCCAGTAAAAACTCTGGGGCCAACGTCCTGACTTTC.